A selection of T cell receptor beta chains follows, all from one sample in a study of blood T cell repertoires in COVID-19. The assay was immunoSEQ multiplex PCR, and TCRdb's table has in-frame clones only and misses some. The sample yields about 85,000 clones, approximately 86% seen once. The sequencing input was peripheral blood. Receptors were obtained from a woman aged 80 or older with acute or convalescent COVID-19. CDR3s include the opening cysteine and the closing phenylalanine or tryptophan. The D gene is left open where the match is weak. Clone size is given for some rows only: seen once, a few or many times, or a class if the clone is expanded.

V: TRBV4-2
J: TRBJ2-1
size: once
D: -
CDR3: CASSSGIGRSYNEQFF
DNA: TGTGCCAGCAGCTCAGGCATTGGGAGGTCCTACAATGAGCAGTTCTTC

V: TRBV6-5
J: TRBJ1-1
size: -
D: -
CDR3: CASSSTVNTEAFF
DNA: TGTGCCAGCAGTTCGACAGTGAACACTGAAGCTTTCTTT

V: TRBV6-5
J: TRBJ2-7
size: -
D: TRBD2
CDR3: CASSTPTSGRDEQYF
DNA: TGTGCCAGCAGTACTCCGACTAGCGGGAGAGACGAGCAGTACTTC

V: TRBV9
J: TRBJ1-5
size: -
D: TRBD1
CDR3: CASSVSGGEQPQHF
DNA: TGTGCCAGCAGCGTTTCAGGGGGCGAACAGCCCCAGCATTTT

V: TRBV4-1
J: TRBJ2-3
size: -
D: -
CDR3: CASSQGSGSGTDTQYF
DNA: TGCGCCAGCAGCCAAGGCAGCGGGTCAGGCACAGATACGCAGTATTTT

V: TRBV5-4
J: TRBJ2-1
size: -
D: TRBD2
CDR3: CASMGGYNEQFF
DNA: TGTGCCAGCATGGGAGGGTACAATGAGCAGTTCTTC

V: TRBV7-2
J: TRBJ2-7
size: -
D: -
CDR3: CASSLQGRDEQYF
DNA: TGTGCCAGCAGCCTGCAGGGTCGCGACGAGCAGTACTTC

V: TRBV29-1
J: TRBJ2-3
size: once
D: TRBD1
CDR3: CSVQGANRGPTDTQYF
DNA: TGCAGCGTGCAGGGGGCAAACAGGGGGCCCACAGATACGCAGTATTTT

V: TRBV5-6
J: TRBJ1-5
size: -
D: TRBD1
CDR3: CASSLRTGGVSNQPQHF
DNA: TGTGCCAGCAGCTTGAGGACAGGGGGAGTTAGCAATCAGCCCCAGCATTTT

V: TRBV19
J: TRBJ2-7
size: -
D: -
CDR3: CASSSVPGNEQYF
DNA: TGTGCCAGTAGTTCAGTTCCGGGAAACGAGCAGTACTTC

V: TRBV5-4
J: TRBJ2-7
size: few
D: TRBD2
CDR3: CASSIRLAGGEQYF
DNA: TGTGCCAGCAGCATTAGACTAGCGGGGGGCGAGCAGTACTTC

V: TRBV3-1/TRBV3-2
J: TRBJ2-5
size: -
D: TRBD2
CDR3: CASSQEGAAGGSETQYF
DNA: TGTGCCAGCAGCCAAGAAGGCGCAGCGGGGGGCTCAGAGACCCAGTACTTC

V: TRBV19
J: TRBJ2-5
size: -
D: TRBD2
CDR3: CASSTSTSGGETQYF
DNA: TGTGCCAGTAGTACATCGACTAGCGGGGGGGAGACCCAGTACTTC

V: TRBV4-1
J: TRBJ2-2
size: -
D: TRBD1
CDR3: CASSHRVGQGTGELFF
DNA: TGCGCCAGCAGCCACCGTGTCGGACAGGGCACCGGGGAGCTGTTTTTT

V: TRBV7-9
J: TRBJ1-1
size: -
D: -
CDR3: CASSSNSGQNTEAFF
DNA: TGTGCCAGCAGCTCGAACTCCGGACAGAACACTGAAGCTTTCTTT

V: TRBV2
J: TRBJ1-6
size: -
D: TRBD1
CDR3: CASSGPPGQGNSPLHF
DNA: TGTGCCAGCAGTGGACCTCCGGGACAGGGGAATTCACCCCTCCACTTT

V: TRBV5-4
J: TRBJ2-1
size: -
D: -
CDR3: CASSLEQGDEQFF
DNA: TGTGCCAGCAGCTTGGAGCAGGGTGATGAGCAGTTCTTC

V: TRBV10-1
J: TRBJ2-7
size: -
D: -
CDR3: CASSEVRSGEQYF
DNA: TGCGCCAGCAGTGAAGTGCGCTCAGGGGAGCAGTACTTC

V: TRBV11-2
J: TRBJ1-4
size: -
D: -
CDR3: CASSLGVGGRGEKLFF
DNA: TGTGCCAGCAGCTTAGGCGTCGGGGGAAGAGGTGAAAAACTGTTTTTT

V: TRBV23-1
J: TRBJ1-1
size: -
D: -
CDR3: CASSQSNINFGGEAFF
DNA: TGCGCCAGCAGCCAATCAAATATAAATTTTGGAGGTGAAGCTTTCTTT

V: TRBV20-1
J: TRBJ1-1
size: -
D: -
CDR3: CSASRQGGWTEAFF
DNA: TGCAGTGCTAGTAGGCAGGGTGGATGGACTGAAGCTTTCTTT

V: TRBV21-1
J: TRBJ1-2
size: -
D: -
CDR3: CASSKVWVGHVANYGYTF
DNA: TGTGCCAGCAGCAAAGTATGGGTTGGACACGTAGCTAACTATGGCTACACCTTC

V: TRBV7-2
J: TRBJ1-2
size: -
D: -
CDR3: CASSSYRGGYTF
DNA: TGTGCCAGCAGCTCGTACCGCGGCGGCTACACCTTC

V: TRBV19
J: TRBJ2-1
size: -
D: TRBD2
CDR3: CASSIRGTSGGAEQFF
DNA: TGTGCCAGTAGTATAAGAGGGACTAGCGGGGGGGCTGAGCAGTTCTTC

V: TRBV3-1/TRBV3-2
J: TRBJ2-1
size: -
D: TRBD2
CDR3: CASSQEGGSNEQFF
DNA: TGTGCCAGCAGCCAAGAAGGCGGGAGCAATGAGCAGTTCTTC

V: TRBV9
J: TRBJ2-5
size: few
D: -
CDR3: CASTKGVGAETQYF
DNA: TGTGCCAGCACCAAGGGGGTGGGAGCGGAGACCCAGTACTTC

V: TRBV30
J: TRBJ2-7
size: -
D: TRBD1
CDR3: CAWRTGGLYEQYF
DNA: TGTGCCTGGAGAACAGGGGGATTGTACGAGCAGTACTTC

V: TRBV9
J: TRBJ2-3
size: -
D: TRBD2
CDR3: CASSARGDHSTDTQYF
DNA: TGTGCCAGCAGCGCCCGGGGGGACCATAGCACAGATACGCAGTATTTT

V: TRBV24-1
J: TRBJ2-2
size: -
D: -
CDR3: CATSAGWTGELFF
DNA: TGTGCCACCAGTGCGGGGTGGACCGGGGAGCTGTTTTTT

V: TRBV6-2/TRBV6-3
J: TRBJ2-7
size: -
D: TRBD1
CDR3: CASSTQRTGTGPIYEQYF
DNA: TGTGCCAGCAGTACACAGAGAACCGGGACAGGGCCCATCTACGAGCAGTACTTC

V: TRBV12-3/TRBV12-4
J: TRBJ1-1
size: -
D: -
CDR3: CASSLGDVEAFF
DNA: TGTGCCAGCAGTTTAGGAGATGTAGAAGCTTTCTTT

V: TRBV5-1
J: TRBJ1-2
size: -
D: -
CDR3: CASSLGTIEGYTF
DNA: TGCGCCAGCAGCTTGGGGACAATCGAGGGCTACACCTTC

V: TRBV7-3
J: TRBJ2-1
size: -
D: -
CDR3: CASSLTMSSANEQFF
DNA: TGTGCCAGCAGCTTAACAATGAGTTCTGCCAATGAGCAGTTCTTC

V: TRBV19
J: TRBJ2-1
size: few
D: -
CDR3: CASSIDGRGGEQFF
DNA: TGTGCCAGTAGTATAGATGGCAGGGGAGGGGAGCAGTTCTTC

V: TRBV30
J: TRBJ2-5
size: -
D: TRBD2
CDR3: CASRTSGFQETQYF
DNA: TGTGCCTCGAGGACTAGCGGGTTTCAAGAGACCCAGTACTTC

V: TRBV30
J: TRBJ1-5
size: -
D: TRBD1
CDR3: CAWSGQPNQPQHF
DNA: TGTGCCTGGTCGGGACAGCCTAATCAGCCCCAGCATTTT

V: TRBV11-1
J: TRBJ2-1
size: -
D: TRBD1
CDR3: CASSLGSGTGDNEQFF
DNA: TGTGCCAGCAGCCTAGGCTCGGGGACAGGGGACAATGAGCAGTTCTTC

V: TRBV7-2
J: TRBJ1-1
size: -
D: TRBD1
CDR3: CASSSQTGGHTEAFF
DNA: TGTGCCAGCAGCTCACAGACAGGGGGACACACTGAAGCTTTCTTT

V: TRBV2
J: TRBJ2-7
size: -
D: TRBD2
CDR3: CASREGLAGAYEQYF
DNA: TGTGCCAGCAGGGAAGGGCTAGCGGGAGCCTACGAGCAGTACTTC

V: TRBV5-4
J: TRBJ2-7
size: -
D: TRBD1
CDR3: CASSSPGQAYEQYF
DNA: TGTGCCAGCAGCTCCCCGGGACAGGCCTACGAGCAGTACTTC

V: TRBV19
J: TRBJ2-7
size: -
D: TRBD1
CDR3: CATLPQGGQGPYEQYF
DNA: TGTGCCACCCTCCCCCAGGGGGGACAGGGACCCTACGAGCAGTACTTC

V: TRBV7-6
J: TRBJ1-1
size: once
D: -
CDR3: CASSPGGGMNTEAFF
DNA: TGTGCCAGCAGCCCCGGCGGAGGGATGAACACTGAAGCTTTCTTT